The 32 T cell receptor beta chains reported below all come from one sample, sequenced in a study of neurological immune-mediated disorders. TCRdb independently ran MiXCR on the 5' RACE reads; one entry per CDR3 protein. The sample records about 55,000 distinct CDR3 sequences, around 4.2% being singletons. The specimen sequenced was PBMCs. Receptors originate from a man over 45 with multiple sclerosis.

This clonotype has ten or more counts. V and J are TRBV5-1 and TRBJ2-3; tentatively, D is TRBD2 (5 bases). Germline CDR1 reads SGHRS; CDR2 reads YFSETQ. The CDR3 runs to 17 residues. The ends were cut back, 3 bases at V and 2 bases at J, with 19 bases in the middle. The CDR3 region is CASSSSPAGEPTDTQYF. The CDR3 region has the DNA TGCGCCAGCAGCTCAAGTCCGGCGGGCGAGCCCACAGATACGCAGTATTTT.

This clonotype came up many times. The chain recombines TRBV27 with TRBJ1-6; 8 bases are shared with TRBD1. The germline V gene has CDR1 MNHEY and CDR2 SMNVEV (reference sequence). J lost 9 bases, V lost 5 bases, and 6 bases had no gene match. The CDR3 runs 14 residues. The DNA for the CDR3 is TGTGCCAGCAGTCCCCGGACAGGGTTTTCACCCCTCCACTTT. Protein product: CASSPRTGFSPLHF.

In this sample, this clonotype turned up a few times. The chain employs TRBV21-1 and TRBJ2-1; the table's D gene call, TRBD2, was not cross checked with the DNA. TRBV21-1 is a pseudogene. The CDR3 is 16 amino acids. The CDR3 DNA reads as TGTGCCAGCAGCAAAGGAGCGGGGGTGGGGATGAATGAGCAGTTCTTC. Translated: CASSKGAGVGMNEQFF.

This clonotype was seen a few times. The gene calls are TRBV3-1 and TRBJ2-1; the D gene is possibly TRBD2 (5 bases). The V gene's germline CDR1 is LGHDT and CDR2 YNNKEL (reference sequence). The CDR3 runs 18 residues. V lost 3 bases and J 7 bases, leaving 25 bases between the germline ends. The CDR3 protein is CASSHLITRTERDNEQFF. DNA of the CDR3: TGTGCCAGCAGCCATCTTATTACTAGAACCGAGAGGGATAATGAGCAGTTCTTC.

This clonotype has only a few counts. The J gene is TRBJ2-1, the V gene TRBV5-6, with D possibly matching TRBD1 (6 bases). The CDR3 has 17 residues. Per the germline V gene, CDR1 is SGHDT and CDR2 is YYEEEE. V gave up 4 bases and J gave up 5 bases, with 22 bases separating them. This CDR3 is CASSHILGAARNNEQFF. The CDR3 coding sequence is TGTGCCAGCAGCCATATCTTGGGGGCTGCTAGAAACAATGAGCAGTTCTTC.

This clonotype was counted many times. The CDR3 coding sequence is TGTGCCACCAGTGAGGCGTCCTCTGGGGCCAACGTCCTGACTTTC. Translating gives CATSEASSGANVLTF. V is TRBV24-1 and J is TRBJ2-6; D is unresolved. The V and J ends lost 4 bases and 0 bases respectively, with 6 bases between them. The germline V gene has CDR1 KGHDR and CDR2 SFDVKD. The CDR3 has 15 amino acids.

This clonotype was recorded at least ten times. The chain uses TRBV5-1 and TRBJ2-5; D is unresolved. Trimming stripped 2 bases from V and 3 bases from J, with 11 bases between. The germline CDR1 and CDR2 sequences are SGHRS and YFSETQ. The CDR3 contains 14 residues. This CDR3 reads CASSFYGTEETQYF. CDR3 DNA: TGCGCCAGCAGCTTCTATGGCACTGAAGAGACCCAGTACTTC. The full variable domain, in which reference TRBV5-1 and TRBJ2-5 provide the parts outside the CDR3, is KAGVTQTPRYLIKTRGQQVTLSCSPISGHRSVSWYQQTPGQGLQFLFEYFSETQRNKGNFPGRFSGRQFSNSRSEMNVSTLELGDSALYLCASSFYGTEETQYFGPGTRLLVL.

At least ten counts were recorded for this clonotype. The chain has TRBV7-9 and TRBJ2-1, with a possible D match to TRBD2 (5 bases). The CDR3 runs 15 residues. Trimming took off 4 bases at V and 6 bases at J, with 16 bases between the two ends. The germline V gene encodes CDR1 SEHNR and CDR2 FQNEAQ (reference sequence). The CDR3 DNA reads as TGTGCCAGCAGCTACAAGCCCGGGAATGGCAATGAGCAGTTCTTC. It codes for CASSYKPGNGNEQFF.

This clonotype came up many times. This chain links TRBV15 with TRBJ2-1, with D possibly TRBD1 on 6 matching bases. The V gene's germline CDR1 is LNHNV and CDR2 YYDKDF (reference sequence). The length of the CDR3 is 16 residues. The V end was cut by 5 bases, the J end by 5 bases, with 19 bases between. CDR3 nucleotides: TGTGCCACCAGCGACCCACAGGGTGGGGGACACAATGAGCAGTTCTTC. Translating gives CATSDPQGGGHNEQFF.

This clonotype has a handful of counts. V and J are TRBV12-3 or TRBV12-4 and TRBJ1-2; TRBD1 might be the D (5 bases). This CDR3 region has 13 residues. With 3 bases removed from V and 6 bases from J, the gap between germline ends came to 11 bases. The DNA of the CDR3 is TGTGCCAGCAGTTTTTTTCCAGGGAATGGCTACACCTTC. This sequence encodes CASSFFPGNGYTF.

Many counts were recorded for this clonotype. V is TRBV4-2 and J is TRBJ1-4, with TRBD1 identical over 8 bases. The CDR3 totals 14 residues. With V trimmed by 8 bases and J by 5 bases, 7 bases remained unmatched. The V gene's germline CDR1 is LGHNA and CDR2 YNFKEQ. CDR3 amino acids: CASSDREGNEKLFF. For the CDR3, the DNA is TGTGCCAGCTCGGACAGGGAGGGAAATGAAAAACTGTTTTTT.

This clonotype was counted at least ten times. The rearrangement joins TRBV5-1 to TRBJ2-1; 11 nucleotides align to TRBD1. Trimming cost V 0 bases and J 8 bases; bases outside gene matches: 4. This CDR3 has 15 amino acids. Germline lookup yields CDR1 SGHRS and CDR2 YFSETQ. This CDR3 reads CASSLVWTGGDEQFF. The CDR3 DNA follows: TGCGCCAGCAGCTTGGTGTGGACAGGGGGCGATGAGCAGTTCTTC.

This clonotype has ten or more counts. The CDR3 loop is CSASPVGGGLVAVRSQYF. CDR3 DNA: TGCAGTGCTAGTCCCGTTGGCGGGGGCCTCGTGGCAGTGAGGTCGCAGTATTTT. The chain joins TRBV20-1 to TRBJ2-3, with a tentative D call TRBD2 (7 bases). Germline-derived CDR1 and CDR2 are DFQATT and SNEGSKA (reference sequence). The CDR3 is made up of 18 amino acids. The V end was cut by 3 bases, the J end by 10 bases, with 32 bases between.

This clonotype appeared many times. V is TRBV12-3 or TRBV12-4 and J is TRBJ2-7; D is unclear. V shed 2 bases and J shed 2 bases, with 13 bases lying between them. The CDR3 runs 15 residues. CDR3 in DNA: TGTGCCAGCAGTTTACGAGGCGACGGAACCTACGAGCAGTACTTC. Its protein product is CASSLRGDGTYEQYF.

Many counts were recorded for this clonotype. The V and J genes are TRBV28 and TRBJ2-3; maybe TRBD1 (6 bases). Deletions cut 6 bases from V and 4 bases from J, with 20 bases between. The germline V gene has CDR1 MDHEN and CDR2 SYDVKM. This CDR3 has 16 residues. The CDR3 sequence: CASSSQQGPLADTQYF. The DNA for the CDR3 is TGTGCCAGCAGCTCTCAACAGGGTCCGTTGGCAGATACGCAGTATTTT. The variable domain in full, with the rest retrieved from reference TRBV28 and TRBJ2-3, is DVKVTQSSRYLVKRTGEKVFLECVQDMDHENMFWYRQDPGLGLRLIYFSYDVKMKEKGDIPEGYSVSREKKERFSLILESASTNQTSMYLCASSSQQGPLADTQYFGPGTRLTVL.

This clonotype was counted only a few times. Given a much more abundant clone one base away, this may be a read error. CDR3 loop: CASSSDGKREKLFF. The CDR3 DNA follows: TGCGCCAGCAGCTCGGACGGAAAGCGTGAAAAACTGTTTTTT. This chain connects TRBV5-1 to TRBJ1-4; unclear D gene. V lost 3 bases and J 7 bases, leaving 13 bases between the germline ends. Germline V gives CDR1 SGHRS, CDR2 YFSETQ. This CDR3 comprises 14 residues.

Note on this clonotype: Given the absence of the conserved phenylalanine or tryptophan at the CDR3 end, a read error is likely. The CDR3 is CASSLKETQYC. CDR3 DNA: TGTGCCAGCAGCTTAAAAGAGACCCAGTACTGC. V and J are TRBV7-8 and TRBJ2-5; no definite D call. Germline CDR1 is SGHVS and CDR2 is FQNEAQ. CDR3 length: 11 amino acids. V gave up 2 bases and J gave up 3 bases, with 1 base separating them.

This clonotype was observed a handful of times. For the CDR3, the DNA is TGTGCCACCAGCAGAGATCTGGGGACACAAGAGACCCAGTACTTC. Translation gives CATSRDLGTQETQYF. The J gene is TRBJ2-5, the V gene TRBV15; maybe TRBD1 (6 bases). V lost 0 bases and J lost 2, with 10 bases in between. The CDR3 is made up of 15 amino acids. CDR1 and CDR2 from the germline V gene are LNHNV and YYDKDF (reference sequence).

This clonotype was detected ten times or more. The chain uses TRBV2 and TRBJ2-5; D uncertain. This CDR3 has 13 amino acids. Germline CDR1 and CDR2: SNHLY and FYNNEI. The V gene lost 8 bases and the J gene lost 0 bases, with 10 bases spanning the gap. CDR3 loop: CASCRANQETQYF. In DNA form, the CDR3 reads TGTGCCAGCTGCCGCGCAAACCAAGAGACCCAGTACTTC.

Regarding this clonotype: This may stem from a read error, because a much larger clone lies one nucleotide away. The rearrangement links TRBV20-1 to TRBJ1-5; 9 bases fit TRBD1. This CDR3 has 15 residues. Germline assignment: CDR1 DFQATT and CDR2 SNEGSKA (reference sequence). The CDR3 coding sequence is TGCAGTGCCAGTAGGATTTGGGACAGGGACCAGCCCCAGAATTTT. Its protein is CSASRIWDRDQPQNF.

V gene TRBV5-1 combines with J gene TRBJ2-5; 10 bases line up with TRBD2. Germline CDR1 and CDR2: SGHRS and YFSETQ. CDR3 length: 16 residues. The V segment lost 4 bases and the J segment 0 bases; nucleotides outside the gene matches: 6. CDR3 nucleotide sequence: TGCGCCAGCAGCCTTTCTAGCGGGGGCTACCAAGAGACCCAGTACTTC. It yields the protein CASSLSSGGYQETQYF.

In its sample, this clonotype was seen many times. CDR3 in DNA: TGTGCCAGCAGCTTAGGATCGGGCTACGAGCAGTACTTC. It is translated as CASSLGSGYEQYF. The genes are TRBV5-5 and TRBJ2-7, with D unresolved. This CDR3 is built from 13 residues. Trimming removed 2 bases from V and 3 bases from J, with 9 bases in between. Germline assignment: CDR1 SGHKS and CDR2 YYEKEE (reference sequence).

Written as DNA, the CDR3 is TGTGCCAGCAGCTTGGGGTGGTTAGCGGGAGAGGTCGAGCAGTACTTC. Protein sequence: CASSLGWLAGEVEQYF. The rearrangement uses TRBV5-5 and TRBJ2-7; 9 bases are shared with TRBD2. CDR1 is SGHKS, CDR2 YYEKEE, per germline (reference sequence). The CDR3 length is 16 residues. With 0 bases clipped from V and 6 bases from J, the junction kept 10 bases outside the gene matches.

In this sample, this clonotype turned up many times. The gene calls are TRBV20-1 and TRBJ2-4; 7 nucleotides agree with TRBD1. In germline, CDR1 is DFQATT, CDR2 SNEGSKA (reference sequence). With 5 bases clipped from V and 4 bases from J, the junction kept 11 bases outside the gene matches. The CDR3 consists of 15 residues. The CDR3 loop is CSADSTGRGKNIQYF. Written as DNA, the CDR3 is TGCAGTGCTGACTCGACAGGGCGCGGAAAAAACATTCAGTACTTC.

This clonotype was recorded many times. This chain joins TRBV15 and TRBJ2-7; D perhaps matches TRBD2 (6 bases). Germline V CDR1 and CDR2: LNHNV, YYDKDF (reference sequence). This CDR3 has 14 residues. V lost 1 base and J 4 bases, leaving 11 bases between the germline ends. The CDR3 loop is CATSRVRAGYEQYF. Written as DNA, the CDR3 is TGTGCCACCAGCAGAGTACGGGCGGGGTACGAGCAGTACTTC.

This clonotype was recorded at least ten times. The chain combines TRBV29-1 with TRBJ2-3; TRBD2 matches at 10 bases. The CDR3 has 21 residues. The V gene end was trimmed by 3 bases and the J gene end by 3 bases; junction bases not matched to a gene: 24. Germline V gene lookup returns CDR1 SQVTM and CDR2 ANQGSEA. The CDR3 loop reads CSVDDRVLETSGPLTTDTQYF. CDR3 in DNA: TGCAGCGTTGATGACAGGGTACTCGAGACTAGCGGGCCACTCACGACAGATACGCAGTATTTT.

This clonotype has ten or more counts. CDR3 coding DNA: TGTGCCAGCAGCTTAGCCCCTACCTACGAAGCCCAGCATTTT. Encoded protein: CASSLAPTYEAQHF. The chain has TRBV7-9 and TRBJ1-5; no clear D gene. The germline V gene encodes CDR1 SEHNR and CDR2 FQNEAQ (reference sequence). V dropped 0 bases and J dropped 11 bases, with 14 bases sitting between them. The CDR3 runs to 14 residues.

This clonotype showed up many times. The chain carries TRBV5-1 and TRBJ2-3, with 10 bases fitting TRBD2. CDR1 and CDR2 (germline): SGHRS, YFSETQ. The trim removed 0 bases at V and 2 bases at J, leaving 3 bases unmatched. The CDR3 is 16 amino acids. CDR3 loop: CASSLGGLASTDTQYF. The CDR3 region has the DNA TGCGCCAGCAGCTTGGGGGGACTAGCGTCCACAGATACGCAGTATTTT.

This clonotype was seen at least ten times. The chain joins TRBV12-3 or TRBV12-4 to TRBJ2-7; D is undetermined. Trimming cost V 5 bases and J 9 bases, with 20 bases left between them. The CDR3 extends over 14 amino acids. The CDR3 sequence: CASSRTLQQGGQYF. CDR3 bases: TGTGCCAGCAGTAGAACCCTCCAACAAGGTGGGCAGTACTTC.

This clonotype was seen at least ten times. The chain combines TRBV20-1 with TRBJ2-7, with D maybe TRBD2 (5 bases). V was pared by 1 base and J by 9 bases, with 19 bases between. This CDR3 contains 14 residues. CDR1 and CDR2 from the germline V gene are DFQATT and SNEGSKA (reference sequence). CDR3: CSARVPGKGVGQYF. In nucleotides, the CDR3 is TGCAGTGCTAGAGTCCCGGGAAAGGGTGTCGGGCAGTACTTC.

V gene TRBV6-5 combines with J gene TRBJ2-7, with D possibly TRBD1 on 6 matching bases. The CDR3 loop spans 14 amino acids. Germline V CDR1 and CDR2: MNHEY, SVGAGI. With 6 bases removed from V and 3 bases from J, the gap between germline ends came to 15 bases. CDR3 loop: CASRRVGQNYEQYF. CDR3 coding DNA: TGTGCCAGCAGAAGGGTTGGACAGAACTACGAGCAGTACTTC.

The table lists this clonotype with many counts. The rearrangement uses TRBV2 and TRBJ2-7; 11 nucleotides match TRBD2. Per the germline V gene, CDR1 is SNHLY and CDR2 is FYNNEI. The CDR3 length is 16 residues. With V trimmed by 1 base and J by 3 bases, 5 bases remained unmatched. The CDR3 sequence: CASSEGLAGKFYEQYF. CDR3 nucleotide sequence: TGTGCCAGCAGTGAAGGACTAGCGGGAAAATTCTACGAGCAGTACTTC.